This TCR beta chain was sequenced in a study of OX40 agonist ivuxolimab in advanced cancers. CDR1 and CDR2 (germline): KGHSH, LQKENI. The J segment lost 1 base and the V segment lost 3 bases, leaving 7 bases of the junction unmatched. CDR3 size: 16 residues. Libraries were prepared by immunoSEQ multiplex PCR; TCRdb keeps only in-frame clonotypes and omits some of them. Of more than 45,000 clones in the sample, about 90% are singletons; the top ten hold roughly 6.9%. Sequenced here: CD4+ or CD8+ T cells sorted from blood, sampled in a trial of the OX40 agonist ivuxolimab. The sequence was obtained from an adult with an advanced solid tumor such as melanoma, head and neck, liver or kidney cancer. The genes are TRBV18 and TRBJ1-1; 8 bases fit TRBD1. DNA of the CDR3: TGTGCCAGCTCACCTCGACAGGGGATGGAGAACACTGAAGCTTTCTTT. This translates into CASSPRQGMENTEAFF.